This T cell receptor beta chain was recovered during a study of T cell responses to AZD1222 COVID-19 vaccine. Findings and limits, study-wide: It should be noted that donors were predominantly white British and more often female, and clonal diversity was possibly underestimated.

The CDR3 runs to 13 residues. V was clipped by 4 bases and J by 7 bases, with 16 bases between them. Germline V CDR1 and CDR2: GTSNPN, SVGIG (reference sequence). The table came from immunoSEQ multiplex PCR; TCRdb's copy has only in-frame clones and leaves some out. The profile shows tens of thousands of clones, 92% of them singletons. On this clone itself: Its antigen is as yet unknown.

The V and J genes are TRBV30 and TRBJ1-2; TRBD1 is a possible D gene (6 bases). The specimen was peripheral blood, collected 28 days after the second AZD1222 dose. This receptor was taken from an adult who received the AZD1222 COVID-19 vaccine. The CDR3 coding sequence is TGTGCCTGGACAACGTCTACAGGGTTTGGCTACACCTTC. Protein: CAWTTSTGFGYTF.